This is a list of T cell receptor beta chains from one sample in a study of blood T cells in healthy people across ages. TCRdb re-called the 5' RACE reads through MiXCR, storing one row per CDR3 protein. The sample carries around 870,000 distinct CDR3 sequences, less than 35% recorded once. Specimen: blood. The receptors shown here come from an elderly woman in good health. Both conserved end residues are part of each CDR3. The D gene is left open where the match is weak. Part of the rows lack a size; the others show once, few, many or a class for expanded clones.

>TRBJ1-5|TRBV21-1|NA|NA
CASSNAGARSNQPQHF
TGTGCCAGCAGCAATGCAGGAGCTAGAAGCAATCAGCCCCAGCATTTT
>TRBJ2-5|TRBV7-2|many|NA
CASSYSRGGETQYF
TGTGCCAGCAGCTACTCCAGGGGAGGAGAGACCCAGTACTTC
>TRBJ2-2|TRBV4-2|many|NA
CASSQLQGSDTGELFF
TGTGCCAGCAGCCAACTCCAGGGTTCCGACACCGGGGAGCTGTTTTTT
>TRBJ1-1|TRBV3-1|NA|NA
CASSQAGRSTEAFF
TGTGCCAGCAGCCAGGCAGGGAGGAGCACTGAAGCTTTCTTT
>TRBJ1-5|TRBV20-1|NA|NA
CSVGDSNQPQHF
TGCAGTGTCGGAGATAGCAATCAGCCCCAGCATTTT
>TRBJ2-5|TRBV20-1|many|NA
CSARAPGTGVGTQYF
TGCAGTGCTAGAGCCCCAGGGACCGGAGTGGGGACCCAGTACTTC
>TRBJ1-2|TRBV7-2|many|NA
CASSLGEGANYGYTF
TGTGCCAGCAGCCTAGGGGAGGGGGCTAACTATGGCTACACCTTC
>TRBJ1-1|TRBV7-2|many|NA
CASSPGEVGAFF
TGTGCCAGCAGCCCAGGGGAAGTTGGAGCTTTCTTT
>TRBJ1-4|TRBV29-1|NA|NA
CSVEGTLGGQNEKLFF
TGCAGCGTTGAGGGGACACTTGGGGGCCAAAATGAAAAACTGTTTTTT
>TRBJ2-4|TRBV20-1|NA|NA
CSARNLAKNIQYF
TGCAGTGCTAGGAATTTAGCCAAAAACATTCAGTACTTC
>TRBJ2-5|TRBV5-1|few|NA
CASSLMRGEQETQYF
TGCGCCAGCAGCTTGATGCGGGGCGAACAAGAGACCCAGTACTTC
>TRBJ1-5|TRBV20-1|many|NA
CSATGTGFNQPQHF
TGCAGTGCTACAGGAACAGGGTTCAATCAGCCCCAGCATTTT
>TRBJ1-6|TRBV7-2|many|TRBD1
CASSSTGGADSPLHF
TGTGCCAGCAGCTCCACAGGGGGCGCCGATTCACCCCTCCACTTT
>TRBJ2-5|TRBV7-8|NA|NA
CASSFETAQYF
TGTGCCAGCAGCTTTGAGACAGCGCAGTACTTC
>TRBJ2-5|TRBV3-1|NA|NA
CASSPAFGAGEQYF
TGTGCCAGCAGCCCGGCATTCGGGGCAGGTGAGCAGTACTTC
>TRBJ1-1|TRBV10-3|NA|TRBD1
CAISGRGGSEAFF
TGTGCCATCAGTGGTAGAGGGGGCTCTGAAGCTTTCTTT
>TRBJ2-7|TRBV20-1|few|NA
CSARYSSDYEQYF
TGCAGTGCTAGATATTCTAGCGACTACGAGCAGTACTTC
>TRBJ2-7|TRBV14|few|NA
CASSQRGTYEQYF
TGTGCCAGCAGCCAACGGGGGACCTACGAGCAGTACTTC
>TRBJ2-1|TRBV6-1|NA|TRBD2
CASSGYLAGSYNEQFF
TGTGCCAGCAGCGGGTACTTAGCGGGGAGCTACAATGAGCAGTTCTTC
>TRBJ2-3|TRBV20-1|many|NA
CSAEGASGQTDTQYF
TGCAGTGCAGAAGGGGCTAGCGGACAGACAGATACGCAGTATTTT
>TRBJ1-6|TRBV6-5|NA|NA
CASSSYNLYNSPLHF
TGTGCCAGCAGCTCGTATAACCTATATAATTCACCCCTCCACTTT
>TRBJ1-1|TRBV7-9|NA|TRBD1
CASSFGDRRWAFF
TGTGCCAGCAGCTTTGGGGACAGGAGATGGGCTTTCTTT
>TRBJ2-5|TRBV11-2|NA|NA
CASSFYICSAPDLFGQGIETQYF
NA
>TRBJ2-3|TRBV7-2|once|TRBD2
CASSLGAIAGGSDTQYF
TGTGCCAGCAGCTTAGGCGCAATAGCGGGAGGGTCAGATACGCAGTATTTT
>TRBJ2-7|TRBV6-2/TRBV6-3|NA|TRBD1
CASEDAGTGSDEQYF
TGTGCCAGCGAAGACGCCGGGACAGGGAGCGACGAGCAGTACTTC
>TRBJ2-7|TRBV19|NA|NA
CASSFSATYEQYF
TGTGCCAGTAGTTTTTCGGCTACCTACGAGCAGTACTTC
>TRBJ2-5|TRBV20-1|many|TRBD2
CSAMTSPGETQYF
TGCAGTGCTATGACTAGCCCGGGGGAGACCCAGTACTTC
>TRBJ1-1|TRBV15|few|NA
CATSRDPGVKTEAFF
TGTGCCACCAGCAGAGATCCCGGGGTAAAGACTGAAGCTTTCTTT
>TRBJ2-3|TRBV10-1|NA|TRBD1
CASSGTGNLGVTQYF
TGCGCCAGCTCCGGGACAGGTAACCTGGGGGTTACGCAGTATTTT
>TRBJ1-2|TRBV7-9|many|TRBD1
CASSPDGTANYGYTF
TGTGCCAGCAGCCCTGACGGGACAGCCAACTATGGCTACACCTTC
>TRBJ2-6|TRBV6-5|many|NA
CASSNGGSGANVLTF
TGTGCCAGCAGCAATGGCGGGTCAGGGGCCAACGTCCTGACTTTC
>TRBJ1-6|TRBV7-2|many|NA
CASSLERKRLHF
TGTGCCAGCAGCTTAGAACGAAAGCGCCTCCACTTT
>TRBJ1-2|TRBV2|NA|NA
CASSLPRGRDYGYTF
TGTGCCAGCAGCCTCCCCCGGGGCAGGGACTATGGCTACACCTTC
>TRBJ2-7|TRBV6-1|many|TRBD1
CASRSDRGGSYEQYF
TGTGCCAGCAGGTCCGACAGGGGGGGGTCCTACGAGCAGTACTTC
>TRBJ2-5|TRBV20-1|many|TRBD1
CSARDFRDSLQETQYF
TGCAGTGCTAGAGATTTTCGGGACAGCCTACAAGAGACCCAGTACTTC
>TRBJ1-2|TRBV30|NA|NA
CAWTLNTDGYTF
TGTGCCTGGACCCTTAACACGGATGGCTACACCTTC